This TCR beta chain was obtained from a study of cytomegalovirus exposure and HLA in healthy donors. Losses at the gene ends were 5 bases for V and 4 bases for J; bases not matched to a gene: 5. This CDR3 has 14 residues. The germline V gene encodes CDR1 SQVTM and CDR2 ANQGSEA. Both 60 Vbeta primers and 13 Jbeta primers went into the PCR. Some clones are missing from TCRdb's copy, which holds only in-frame ones; the method was immunoSEQ multiplex PCR. The profile shows fewer than 150,000 clones, around 82% of them singletons. Of note for this clone: Its antigen is unknown.

Findings and limits, study-wide: According to reports, the classifier identified cytomegalovirus status with high specificity and sensitivity. It was only CMV serostatus that was available as immune exposure information.

This chain links TRBV29-1 with TRBJ2-6; 7 nucleotides agree with TRBD1. The material sequenced was PBMCs. The receptor was isolated from a man aged 45-65 years in good health and CMV-seronegative. The CDR3 loop reads CSVLQGTGANVLTF. CDR3 nucleotides: TGCAGCGTTCTACAGGGGACCGGGGCCAACGTCCTGACTTTC.